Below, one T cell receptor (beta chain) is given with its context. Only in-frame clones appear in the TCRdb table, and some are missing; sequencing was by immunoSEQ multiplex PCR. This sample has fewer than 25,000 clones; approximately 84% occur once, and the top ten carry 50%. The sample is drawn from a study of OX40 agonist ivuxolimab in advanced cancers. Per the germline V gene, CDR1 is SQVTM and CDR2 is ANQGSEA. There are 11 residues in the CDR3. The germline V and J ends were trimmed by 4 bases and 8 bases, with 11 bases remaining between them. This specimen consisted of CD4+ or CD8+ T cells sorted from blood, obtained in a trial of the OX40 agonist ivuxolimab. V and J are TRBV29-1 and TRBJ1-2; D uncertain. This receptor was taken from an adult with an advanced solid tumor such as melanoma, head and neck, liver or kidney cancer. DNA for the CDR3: TGCAGCGTTGGTCCGGGAGACGGCTACACCTTC. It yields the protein CSVGPGDGYTF.